The next 9 T cell receptor beta chains were all read from a single sample in a study of early stage breast cancer tumors. The repertoire was sequenced with immunoSEQ multiplex PCR; TCRdb's copy has only in-frame clones and lacks some. The sample has over 11,000 clones, around 80% seen once; the top ten hold roughly 7.6%. Sequenced: normal breast tissue next to the tumor. These receptors were collected from a person in their fifties or sixties with breast cancer.

This clone has just a few counts. The chain recombines TRBV19 with TRBJ1-2; 7 nucleotides line up with TRBD1. Germline V gives CDR1 LNHDA, CDR2 SQIVND (reference sequence). CDR3 length: 16 residues. V lost 4 bases, J lost 5 bases, and 13 bases stayed unmatched. CDR3 sequence reads: CASSTVSGTELYGYTF. The CDR3 bases are TGTGCCAGTAGTACAGTTTCCGGGACAGAGCTTTATGGCTACACCTTC.

This clone occurred a few times. V usage is TRBV5-4 and J usage is TRBJ1-6, with 7 nucleotides matching TRBD1. V was pared by 3 bases and J by 8 bases, with 8 bases of the junction left unmatched. CDR1 SGHNT and CDR2 YYREEE come from the germline V gene (reference sequence). The CDR3 extends over 15 amino acids. The CDR3, as DNA: TGTGCCAGCAGCTGGACGACAGGGAGAGATTCACCCCTCCACTTT. Translating gives CASSWTTGRDSPLHF.

The chain joins TRBV25-1 to TRBJ2-3; 8 positions match TRBD2. Germline V gene lookup returns CDR1 MGHDK and CDR2 SYGVNS. V lost 5 bases and J lost 0; bases outside the gene matches: 4. The CDR3 is made up of 15 amino acids. Here the CDR3 DNA reads TGTGCCAGCAGTAGGCTAGCGGGTAGCACAGATACGCAGTATTTT. Translated, it gives CASSRLAGSTDTQYF.

Written as DNA, the CDR3 is TGTGCCAGCAGCGGAGGGTCGTGGGACACTGAAGCTTTCTTT. It specifies CASSGGSWDTEAFF. The rearrangement uses TRBV9 and TRBJ1-1; no reliable D call. V gave up 3 bases and J gave up 3 bases, with 12 bases separating them. CDR3 length: 14 amino acids. From germline, CDR1 is SGDLS and CDR2 YYNGEE.

J is TRBJ2-7 and V is TRBV19; the D is unclear. From germline, CDR1 is LNHDA and CDR2 SQIVND (reference sequence). The CDR3 covers 15 residues. V was cut by 5 bases and J by 0 bases, with 14 bases left in between. The CDR3 region is CASSSIGRSSYEQYF. CDR3 coding DNA: TGTGCCAGTAGTTCCATCGGGCGCAGCTCCTACGAGCAGTACTTC. Together with reference TRBV19 and TRBJ2-7, the CDR3 gives the full variable domain: DGGITQSPKYLFRKEGQNVTLSCEQNLNHDAMYWYRQDPGQGLRLIYYSQIVNDFQKGDIAEGYSVSREKKESFPLTVTSAQKNPTAFYLCASSSIGRSSYEQYFGPGTRLTVT.

CDR3 nucleotides: TGTGCCAGCAGCCGGACAGGGGGGTACACCGGGGAGCTGTTTTTT. As protein: CASSRTGGYTGELFF. The J gene is TRBJ2-2, the V gene TRBV7-9; TRBD1 agrees at 10 bases. Looked up from germline, CDR1 is SEHNR and CDR2 is FQNEAQ (reference sequence). Trimming removed 5 bases from V and 3 bases from J; junction bases left unmatched: 3. This CDR3 is 15 amino acids long.

The chain employs TRBV19 and TRBJ2-2, with 10 bases fitting TRBD1. V shed 1 base and J 5 bases; nucleotides not matched to a gene: 4. CDR1 and CDR2 (germline): LNHDA, SQIVND (reference sequence). The CDR3 is 16 amino acids. CDR3 sequence reads: CASSIVGQGRTGELFF. The CDR3 DNA sequence: TGTGCCAGTAGTATAGTGGGACAGGGGCGAACCGGGGAGCTGTTTTTT.

The rearrangement uses TRBV19 and TRBJ2-4, with D perhaps TRBD2 (6 bases). Trimming removed 5 bases at V and 6 bases at J, with 14 bases between. The CDR3 is 14 amino acids. The germline gives CDR1 LNHDA, CDR2 SQIVND (reference sequence). This CDR3 reads CASSPEDGRNIQYF. DNA of the CDR3: TGTGCCAGTAGTCCCGAAGACGGGAGAAACATTCAGTACTTC.

The chain links TRBV5-6 to TRBJ2-5, with D maybe TRBD2 (6 bases). V was pared by 2 bases and J by 4 bases, with 12 bases between. The CDR3 runs 14 residues. CDR1 is SGHDT and CDR2 is YYEEEE in the germline V gene. This chain's CDR3 is CASSFVGSVETQYF. The CDR3, as DNA: TGTGCCAGCAGCTTTGTCGGGAGCGTAGAGACCCAGTACTTC.